The 7 T cell receptor beta chains below come from one sample, sequenced in a study of OX40 agonist ivuxolimab in advanced cancers. The method was immunoSEQ multiplex PCR; TCRdb's version includes in-frame clones alone and lacks a portion of them. Of tens of thousands of clones listed, around 90% are singletons. The sample in question was CD4+ or CD8+ T cells sorted from blood, obtained in a trial of the OX40 agonist ivuxolimab. The receptors stem from an adult with an advanced solid tumor such as melanoma, head and neck, liver or kidney cancer.

The J gene is TRBJ2-3, the V gene TRBV2; D remains ambiguous. The CDR3 contains 15 residues. Trimming left V 8 bases short and J 2 bases short, with 17 bases between. Germline CDR1 and CDR2: SNHLY and FYNNEI. CDR3 in amino acids: CASGSQVPFTDTQYF. CDR3 nucleotides: TGTGCCAGCGGATCCCAAGTACCCTTCACAGATACGCAGTATTTT.

The J gene is TRBJ1-5, the V gene TRBV5-8; TRBD1 matches 7 bases. Germline V gene lookup returns CDR1 SGHTS and CDR2 YDEGEE. This CDR3 contains 15 residues. J gave up 6 bases and V 1 base, and 7 bases lay outside the gene matches. CDR3 DNA sequence: TGTGCCAGCAGCTTGTCAGGGGGGTCGACTCAGCCCCAGCATTTT. Translation: CASSLSGGSTQPQHF.

This chain uses TRBV5-6 with TRBJ1-3; unclear D gene. This CDR3 contains 14 residues. CDR1 is SGHDT, CDR2 YYEEEE, per germline. With 1 base removed from V and 0 bases from J, the gap between germline ends came to 5 bases. The CDR3 sequence is CASSLWYSGNTIYF. In DNA form, the CDR3 reads TGTGCCAGCAGCTTGTGGTACTCTGGAAACACCATATATTTT.

The rearrangement uses TRBV5-1 and TRBJ1-3, with a weak D call TRBD1 (6 bases). Germline lookup yields CDR1 SGHRS and CDR2 YFSETQ. Between the trimmed V and J ends, which lost 0 bases and 0 bases, there was a span of 10 bases. The CDR3 runs 16 residues. Here the CDR3 reads CASSLAGGNSGNTIYF. The CDR3 region has the DNA TGCGCCAGCAGCTTGGCGGGGGGCAACTCTGGAAACACCATATATTTT.

This chain joins TRBV27 and TRBJ2-1, with unresolved D. V was shortened by 5 bases and J by 1 base, with 9 bases between the two germline ends. The CDR3 is 14 amino acids. Germline V gene lookup returns CDR1 MNHEY and CDR2 SMNVEV (reference sequence). CDR3 amino acids: CASSPQESYNEQFF. Written as DNA, the CDR3 is TGTGCCAGCAGTCCCCAGGAGTCCTACAATGAGCAGTTCTTC.

The chain joins TRBV4-2 to TRBJ2-5; tentative D call: TRBD2 (7 bases). Germline V gives CDR1 LGHNA, CDR2 YNFKEQ. This CDR3 comprises 16 residues. With 1 base removed from V and 5 bases from J, the gap between germline ends came to 17 bases. CDR3 sequence (DNA): TGTGCCAGCAGCCAAGCTGGAGGGGGGGGCTGGGAGACCCAGTACTTC. Its translation: CASSQAGGGGWETQYF.

This clone showed up just once. The DNA of the CDR3 is TGTGCCAGCAGTTCTCAACCGGGACTCCTGAGCTCTGGAAACACCATATATTTT. Protein product: CASSSQPGLLSSGNTIYF. The V gene is TRBV7-9, the J gene TRBJ1-3; possibly TRBD1 for D (5 bases). Trimming shortened V by 6 bases and J by 0 bases, and 21 bases separated the two germline ends. The germline V gene has CDR1 SEHNR and CDR2 FQNEAQ (reference sequence). The CDR3 covers 18 residues.